This T cell receptor (beta chain) appears in the sequencing data of a study of breast tumors, draining lymph nodes, adjacent tissues. This clonotype was seen ten or more times. CDR1 is WNHNN, CDR2 SYGVQD, per germline (reference sequence). Trimming took 3 bases from V and 7 from J; bases not matched to a gene: 11. This CDR3 comprises 17 residues. TCRdb re-analysed the multiplex PCR reads in MiXCR, keeping a single row per CDR3 protein. The sample holds approximately 130,000 distinct CDR3 sequences, about 20% seen once. Samples came from axillary lymph nodes draining the breast cancer. The chain links TRBV10-1 to TRBJ2-2; TRBD2 matches at 10 bases. The sequenced sample consisted of axillary lymph node tissue. This clonotype was sampled from a female donor with breast cancer. Some clones in this sample may be carry-over from other donors' samples. CDR3 nucleotides: TGCGCCAGCAGTGACCTAGCGGGAGCCCGGGGGAACGGGGAGCTGTTTTTT. Protein: CASSDLAGARGNGELFF.